These T cell receptor beta chains were read from a single sample in a study of blood T cell repertoires in COVID-19. Sequenced by immunoSEQ multiplex PCR; TCRdb stores in-frame clones only, minus some. The sample consists of approximately 380,000 clones, more than 75% of them appearing once. The material sequenced was PBMCs or T cells enriched from blood (not recorded which). Source of these receptors: a young woman who had recovered from COVID-19. Each CDR3 is given with its conserved first and last residue. D genes are given only for firm matches. Clone size appears in some rows only: once, few, many, or a class for an expanded clone.

TRBD1	.	TRBV29-1	TRBJ1-1	TGCAGCGTTGAAACAGGGGGGATCACTGAAGCTTTCTTT	CSVETGGITEAFF
TRBD1	.	TRBV12-3/TRBV12-4	TRBJ1-2	TGTGCCAGCAGTACGACAGGGTTTGGCGGCTACACCTTC	CASSTTGFGGYTF
TRBD1	.	TRBV7-8	TRBJ1-4	TGTGCCAGCAGTCAACGACAGGGTCGGCGGGAAAAACTGTTTTTT	CASSQRQGRREKLFF
TRBD1	.	TRBV29-1	TRBJ1-2	TGCAGCGTTGAAAAGGGACAGGGTGTAAACACCTTC	CSVEKGQGVNTF
.	.	TRBV30	TRBJ2-2	TGTGCCTGGAGTTCTAGTAACCTGAGGGCCGGGGAGCTGTTTTTT	CAWSSSNLRAGELFF
.	.	TRBV11-3	TRBJ1-1	TGTGCCAGCAGCCGAGGGAGGGGGAACACTGAAGCTTTCTTT	CASSRGRGNTEAFF
.	.	TRBV19	TRBJ1-2	TGTGCCAGTAGGACAGAGAACTATGGCTACACCTTC	CASRTENYGYTF
TRBD1	once	TRBV18	TRBJ2-1	TGTGCCAGCTCCCCCGCGCGGGGACAGGCGATGAGTGAGCAGTTCTTC	CASSPARGQAMSEQFF
.	.	TRBV25-1	TRBJ2-2	TGTGCCAGCAGAGGAGGGGGGGGATTAGGGCTGTTTTTT	CASRGGGGLGLFF
.	once	TRBV5-6	TRBJ1-1	TGTGCCAGCAGCTCGGACAGAAAGAACACTGAAGCTTTCTTT	CASSSDRKNTEAFF
.	.	TRBV7-3	TRBJ1-6	TGTGCCAGCAGCTGGGGCCAGTATAATTCACCCCTCCACTTT	CASSWGQYNSPLHF
.	.	TRBV11-2	TRBJ1-6	TGTGCCAGCAGCTTAGATGTGGCAGGGCAGGCCTATAATTCACCCCTCCACTTT	CASSLDVAGQAYNSPLHF
.	.	TRBV6-5	TRBJ2-7	TGTGCCAGCAGTTACGCGAGGGACAACACCTACGAGCAGTACTTC	CASSYARDNTYEQYF
TRBD1	.	TRBV7-3	TRBJ1-1	TGTGCCAGCAGCCTAACGGCAGGGGGTATAGCTTTCTTT	CASSLTAGGIAFF
TRBD1	.	TRBV3-1/TRBV3-2	TRBJ1-1	TGTGCCAGCGGGGGGACAGCGAACACTGAAGCTTTCTTT	CASGGTANTEAFF
TRBD2	.	TRBV2	TRBJ2-3	TGTGCCAGCAGTCCTCTAGCGGGCACAGATACGCAGTATTTT	CASSPLAGTDTQYF
TRBD1	.	TRBV2	TRBJ1-5	TGTGCCAGCAGAGGGACAGGGGGACAGCCCCAGCATTTT	CASRGTGGQPQHF
.	.	TRBV5-4	TRBJ1-5	TGTGCCAGCAGCTTCCTTTATAGCAATCAGCCCCAGCATTTT	CASSFLYSNQPQHF
.	.	TRBV7-6	TRBJ1-1	TGTGCCAGCAGCCTCTCGGCGGGGGGGAACACTGAAGCTTTCTTT	CASSLSAGGNTEAFF
.	once	TRBV3-1/TRBV3-2	TRBJ1-2	TGTGCCAGCAGCCAAGATTCGCCAGCGGGGTTCTATGGCTACACCTTC	CASSQDSPAGFYGYTF
TRBD1	.	TRBV19	TRBJ1-1	TGTGCCAGTAGTGGGACAGGGTCAATTAAAGCTGAAGCTTTCTTT	CASSGTGSIKAEAFF
TRBD1	few	TRBV30	TRBJ1-2	TGTGCCTGGAGTAGGACAGGGGGCCCTTATGGCTACACCTTC	CAWSRTGGPYGYTF
.	.	TRBV9	TRBJ2-7	TGTGCCAGCAGCGTAGGAGGGTTATTAAAGGGCGAGCAGTACTTC	CASSVGGLLKGEQYF
TRBD1	few	TRBV19	TRBJ1-5	TGTGCCAGTGATGACAGGGGCGGGTATCAGCCCCAGCATTTT	CASDDRGGYQPQHF
TRBD1	.	TRBV3-1/TRBV3-2	TRBJ2-3	TGTGCCAGCAGCCAGAGAGGACAGGGTTACACAGATACGCAGTATTTT	CASSQRGQGYTDTQYF
TRBD2	once	TRBV11-2	TRBJ2-1	TGTGCCAGCAGCTTGGTAGGGAGGGAGGGAATTTACAATGAGCAGTTCTTC	CASSLVGREGIYNEQFF
.	.	TRBV7-2	TRBJ2-3	TGTGCCAGCAGCTTACAGGGAAGAGATACGCAGTATTTT	CASSLQGRDTQYF
TRBD1	.	TRBV7-9	TRBJ1-5	TGTGCCAGCAGCGCCGACAGGGGGTATCAGCCCCAGCATTTT	CASSADRGYQPQHF
.	.	TRBV7-3	TRBJ1-2	TGTGCCAGCAGCTCCGGCGGAGGCTACACCTTC	CASSSGGGYTF
TRBD1	.	TRBV10-3	TRBJ1-2	TGTGCCATCAGTGAGTGGGACAGGGCAGGAACTGGCTACACCTTC	CAISEWDRAGTGYTF
.	few	TRBV4-2	TRBJ1-2	TGTGCCAGCAGCCAAGACCACGGCGGCGGTTCTTCTAACTATGGCTACACCTTC	CASSQDHGGGSSNYGYTF
.	few	TRBV4-2	TRBJ2-2	TGTGCCAGCAGCGATGATGGGGGGAACGCCGGGGAGCTGTTTTTT	CASSDDGGNAGELFF
.	.	TRBV4-2	TRBJ1-2	TGTGCCAGCAGCCAAGTGGGAAAGGCAGGGGTTTATGGCTACACCTTC	CASSQVGKAGVYGYTF
TRBD1	few	TRBV4-3	TRBJ2-6	TGCGCCAGCAGCCAGGACGCATGGACAGGGGGGTTCTCTGGGGCCAACGTCCTGACTTTC	CASSQDAWTGGFSGANVLTF
.	few	TRBV5-1	TRBJ2-7	TGCGCCAGCAGCTCTTCCTACGAGCAGTACTTC	CASSSSYEQYF
.	.	TRBV30	TRBJ1-2	TGTGCCTGGAGTTCCTCCAACTATGGCTACACCTTC	CAWSSSNYGYTF
.	.	TRBV29-1	TRBJ2-7	TGCAGCGTTCCTAACTTCCAGGGTGGTGGCTCCTACGAGCAGTACTTC	CSVPNFQGGGSYEQYF
TRBD2	.	TRBV14	TRBJ2-7	TGTGCCAGCAGCCAGGGGGGGTGGCCCCACGAGCAGTACTTC	CASSQGGWPHEQYF
TRBD2	once	TRBV27	TRBJ2-2	TGTGCCAGCAGGTTAGCGGGGGCGCCGAACACCGGGGAGCTGTTTTTT	CASRLAGAPNTGELFF
.	.	TRBV4-3	TRBJ1-1	TGCGCCAGCAGCCAAGCGGGGATCATGAACACTGAAGCTTTCTTT	CASSQAGIMNTEAFF
TRBD2	.	TRBV4-3	TRBJ2-2	TGCGCCAGCAGTCACTATGACATAGCGGGTAGAACCGGGGAGCTGTTTTTT	CASSHYDIAGRTGELFF
TRBD1	.	TRBV6-5	TRBJ1-2	TGTGCCAGCAGTTACTTCACAGGGGGCGCGTTTGGCTACACCTTC	CASSYFTGGAFGYTF
.	.	TRBV11-2	TRBJ1-6	TGTGCCAGCAGCCCTCGGCGCAGGGGCGAATCACCCCTCCACTTT	CASSPRRRGESPLHF
TRBD2	.	TRBV9	TRBJ2-1	TGTGCCAGCAGCTTACCGACTAGCGGCGAACTTCTCCCCCAGCAGTTCTTC	CASSLPTSGELLPQQFF
.	.	TRBV7-3	TRBJ1-2	TGTGCCAGCAGTTCTACAGGGAACTATGGCTACACCTTC	CASSSTGNYGYTF
.	.	TRBV2	TRBJ1-2	TGTGCCAGCAGCGGGAACAGTTACACCTTC	CASSGNSYTF
TRBD1	few	TRBV11-2	TRBJ1-2	TGTGCCAGCAGCTTAGATGGACAGGGGGCATGGGGCTACACCTTC	CASSLDGQGAWGYTF
.	.	TRBV12-3/TRBV12-4	TRBJ1-1	TGTGCCAGCAGTTTGGCAGGGATTACTGAAGCTTTCTTT	CASSLAGITEAFF
TRBD2	.	TRBV11-2	TRBJ2-1	TGTGCCAGCAGTTTCGGGACTAGCGGCAATGAGCAGTTCTTC	CASSFGTSGNEQFF
.	.	TRBV4-1	TRBJ2-7	TGCGCCAGCAGCCAGATACCCGGGAGTTACTACGAGCAGTACTTC	CASSQIPGSYYEQYF
TRBD1	.	TRBV5-5	TRBJ2-5	TGTGCCAGCAGCTGGGGACAGGGTGGAGAGACCCAGTACTTC	CASSWGQGGETQYF
.	.	TRBV7-9	TRBJ1-1	TGTGCCAGCAGCTTAGATGGCGGATTAAACACTGAAGCTTTCTTT	CASSLDGGLNTEAFF
.	.	TRBV5-4	TRBJ2-3	TGTGCCAGCAGCTTAGAGACAGATAGCAAGGATACGCAGTATTTT	CASSLETDSKDTQYF
.	.	TRBV4-1	TRBJ1-3	TGCGCCAGCACCCCGCACGGTTCTGGAAACACCATATATTTT	CASTPHGSGNTIYF
.	.	TRBV11-2	TRBJ1-2	TGTGCCAGCAGCTCAACCTACACCAGGTTCTCTAACTATGGCTACACCTTC	CASSSTYTRFSNYGYTF
.	.	TRBV19	TRBJ1-6	TGTGCCAGTAGTATGGGGGACAACTTGTTCGGAACACCCCTCCACTTT	CASSMGDNLFGTPLHF